The entry below gives a single T cell receptor beta chain sequence along with its context. Its antigen is unidentified. The missing CDR3 end, 3 residues past where the read stops, is filled in from the germline J gene. The data originate from a study of T cells in women clearing cervical HPV infection. At the level of the study: Case blood drawn at lesion detection; control blood after infection cleared.

Study-wide findings and caveats: Richness differences could reflect unmeasured T-cell content per sample. TRBV6-7 relative abundance averaged roughly 0.099% in cases and about 0.15% in controls.

V was trimmed by 5 bases and J by 5 bases, leaving 14 bases between them. Germline CDR1 and CDR2: MDHEN and SYDVKM. This CDR3 region has 14 residues. Assay used: immunoSEQ multiplex PCR; TCRdb lists only in-frame clones, some missing. The sample data list more than 15,000 clones. The sequence was obtained from a woman between 18 and 69 years old with a cervical HPV16 infection that either progressed to CIN3+ or cleared (not recorded which). The source material was blood buffy coat. This chain joins TRBV28 and TRBJ2-3; TRBD2 might be the D (6 bases). CDR3 DNA (partial): TGTGCCAGCAGTCCTTCCCGGCGGGGAGATACG. This sequence encodes CASSPSRRGDT. The full CDR3 protein is CASSPSRRGDTQYF.